The rows below give T cell receptor beta chains drawn from one sample of a study of T-cell memory formation after mild COVID-19. TCRdb used MiXCR to reprocess the 5' RACE reads, holding one entry per CDR3 protein. This sample has around 180,000 distinct CDR3 sequences, with less than 20% found just once. Sequencing was performed on PBMCs or a T cell subset sorted from them (not recorded which). The receptors derive from a man aged 18 to 29 who had mild COVID-19 (a few samples of this study predate the infection). Cell type and time point are not known. Both conserved end residues are part of each CDR3. Fields, in order: V gene, J gene, CDR3 protein.

TRBV11-2	TRBJ2-3	CASSLFSRGDTQYF
TRBV24-1	TRBJ2-1	CATSLQGNEQFF
TRBV10-3	TRBJ2-1	CAIGASDSYNEQFF
TRBV5-1	TRBJ2-1	CASSLQTLAGGGHNEQFF
TRBV12-3/TRBV12-4	TRBJ1-1	CASSWGQGGTEAFF
TRBV24-1	TRBJ2-5	CATSKADGTETQYF
TRBV28	TRBJ2-5	CASSLLSVPWAQYF
TRBV6-5	TRBJ2-5	CASSYSFTQWSETQYF
TRBV29-1	TRBJ1-2	CSVAALKNGYTF
TRBV5-6	TRBJ1-2	CASSLGTVYGYTF